These 6 T cell receptor beta chains came from one sample sequenced in a study of blood T cell repertoires in COVID-19. Data came from immunoSEQ multiplex PCR; TCRdb stores just in-frame clones and leaves some out. The table lists approximately 260,000 clones, 75% to 90% of them singletons. The specimen sequenced was peripheral blood. Every receptor here comes from an older woman with COVID-19, enrolled during active disease.

The J gene is TRBJ2-1, the V gene TRBV9; 9 bases map to TRBD1. The CDR3 loop spans 16 amino acids. The V segment lost 4 bases and the J segment 8 bases; nucleotides outside the gene matches: 13. The germline gives CDR1 SGDLS, CDR2 YYNGEE. For the CDR3, the DNA is TGTGCCAGCAGCCCACTGGGGGGGACAGGGTCCCATGAGCAGTTCTTC. Translated, it gives CASSPLGGTGSHEQFF.

The CDR3 nucleotides read TGTGCCAGCAGCTTATTAGGGGGCGCTGCCTACGAGCAGTACTTC. Its translation is CASSLLGGAAYEQYF. The chain couples TRBV7-9 to TRBJ2-7, with 7 bases aligning to TRBD1. The germline V gene encodes CDR1 SEHNR and CDR2 FQNEAQ (reference sequence). The length of the CDR3 is 15 residues. Losses at the gene ends were 2 bases for V and 2 bases for J; bases not matched to a gene: 6.

V is TRBV10-3 and J is TRBJ2-7, with 8 bases lining up with TRBD1. Trimming cost V 3 bases and J 1 base; bases outside gene matches: 5. Looked up from germline, CDR1 is ENHRY and CDR2 is SYGVKD. There are 15 residues in the CDR3. In DNA form, the CDR3 reads TGTGCCATCAGTGAAACCGGGACAGGATCCTACGAGCAGTACTTC. It specifies CAISETGTGSYEQYF.

The chain has TRBV6-6 and TRBJ2-1, with 13 nucleotides matching TRBD2. The CDR3 contains 16 residues. Losses at the gene ends were 4 bases for V and 6 bases for J; bases not matched to a gene: 6. Germline-derived CDR1 and CDR2 are MNHNY and SVGAGI (reference sequence). The CDR3 loop is CASSSTGTSGTNEQFF. Written as DNA, the CDR3 is TGTGCCAGCAGTTCGACAGGGACTAGCGGGACCAATGAGCAGTTCTTC.

This sequence joins TRBV19 and TRBJ2-1, with 8 bases that match TRBD2. The trim removed 6 bases at V and 0 bases at J, leaving 7 bases unmatched. Germline V gene sequence: CDR1 LNHDA, CDR2 SQIVND (reference sequence). This CDR3 contains 16 residues. CDR3 coding DNA: TGTGCCAGTAGAGTTACTAGCGGCCTCTCCTACAATGAGCAGTTCTTC. This encodes CASRVTSGLSYNEQFF.

Only a few counts were recorded for this clone. The chain combines TRBV28 with TRBJ1-2; TRBD1 aligns across 9 bases. V was clipped by 5 bases and J by 7 bases; unmatched bases: 5. The CDR3 sequence is 13 residues long. In germline, CDR1 is MDHEN, CDR2 SYDVKM. In DNA, the CDR3 is TGTGCCAGCAGTCTATTGGACAGGGGTGGCTACACCTTC. Translated: CASSLLDRGGYTF.